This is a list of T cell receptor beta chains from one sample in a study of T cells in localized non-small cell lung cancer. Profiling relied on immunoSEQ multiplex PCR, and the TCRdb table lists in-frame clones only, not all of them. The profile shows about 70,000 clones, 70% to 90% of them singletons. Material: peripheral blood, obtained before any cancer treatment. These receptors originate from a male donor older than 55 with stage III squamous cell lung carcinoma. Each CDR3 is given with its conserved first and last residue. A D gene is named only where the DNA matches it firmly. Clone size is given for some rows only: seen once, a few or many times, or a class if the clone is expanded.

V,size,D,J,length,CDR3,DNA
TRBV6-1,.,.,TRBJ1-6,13,CASRGQYNSPLHF,TGTGCCAGCAGAGGACAGTATAATTCACCCCTCCACTTT
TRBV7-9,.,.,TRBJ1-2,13,CASSLARADRYTF,TGTGCCAGCAGCTTAGCGCGGGCAGATCGGTACACCTTC
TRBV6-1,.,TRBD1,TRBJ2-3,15,CASRQGNGGTDTQYF,TGTGCCAGCCGACAGGGGAACGGGGGCACAGATACGCAGTATTTT
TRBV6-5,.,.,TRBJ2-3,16,CASSYSGAFPSDTQYF,TGTGCCAGCAGTTACTCTGGGGCTTTCCCGTCGGATACGCAGTATTTT
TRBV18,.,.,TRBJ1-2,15,CASSPDGQANYGYTF,TGTGCCAGCTCACCGGACGGACAAGCTAACTATGGCTACACCTTC
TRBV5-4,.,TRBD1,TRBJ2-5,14,CASSLGTAQETQYF,TGTGCCAGCAGCTTAGGGACAGCTCAAGAGACCCAGTACTTC
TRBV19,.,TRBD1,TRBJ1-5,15,CASSLPARGNQPQHF,TGTGCCAGTAGTCTCCCCGCCAGGGGGAATCAGCCCCAGCATTTT
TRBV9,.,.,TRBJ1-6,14,CASSVDWGQSPLHF,TGTGCCAGCAGCGTAGATTGGGGGCAGTCACCCCTCCACTTT
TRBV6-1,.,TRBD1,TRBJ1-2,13,CAIQGAIRYGYTF,TGTGCCATCCAGGGGGCGATCCGGTATGGCTACACCTTC
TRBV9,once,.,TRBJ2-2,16,CASSARQAFNGGELFF,TGTGCCAGCAGCGCCCGACAGGCTTTCAACGGCGGGGAGCTGTTTTTT
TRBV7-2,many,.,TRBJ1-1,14,CASSWQPGNTEAFF,TGTGCCAGCAGCTGGCAGCCGGGAAACACTGAAGCTTTCTTT
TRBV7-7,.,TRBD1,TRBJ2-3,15,CASSLGSGGMDTQYF,TGTGCCAGCAGCTTGGGGTCAGGGGGCATGGATACGCAGTATTTT
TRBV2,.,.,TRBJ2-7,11,CASQENYEQYF,TGTGCCAGCCAAGAGAACTACGAGCAGTACTTC
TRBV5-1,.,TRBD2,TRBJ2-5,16,CASSLGPSGGQETQYF,TGCGCCAGCAGCTTGGGGCCTAGCGGGGGACAAGAGACCCAGTACTTC
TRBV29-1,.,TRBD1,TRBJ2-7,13,CSVGQASSYEQYF,TGCAGCGTCGGACAGGCCAGCTCCTACGAGCAGTACTTC
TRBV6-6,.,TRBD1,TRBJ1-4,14,CASSYETGREKLFF,TGTGCCAGCAGTTACGAGACAGGGCGTGAAAAACTGTTTTTT